Relative to its sample, the clone carrying this T cell receptor beta chain is medium-sized (0.01 to 0.1%). The sample is drawn from a study of blood T cell repertoires in COVID-19. The CDR3 is 15 amino acids. CDR1 and CDR2 from the germline V gene are LNHDA and SQIVND (reference sequence). V gave up 9 bases and J gave up 4 bases; unmatched junction bases: 11. Assay: immunoSEQ multiplex PCR; the TCRdb copy retains only in-frame clones and omits some. The repertoire holds hundreds of thousands of clones, with approximately 89% as singletons. The gene calls are TRBV19 and TRBJ2-3, with TRBD2 matching 9 bases. This receptor was taken from a woman under 40 with acute COVID-19. Specimen: PBMCs or T cells enriched from blood (not recorded which). CDR3 coding DNA: TGTGCCAGCACCTTGGGTAGCGGGGGATCAGATACGCAGTATTTT. Translated, it gives CASTLGSGGSDTQYF.